This entry lists 27 T cell receptor beta chains sequenced from one sample in a study of blood T cell repertoires in COVID-19. The protocol was immunoSEQ multiplex PCR, while the TCRdb copy is restricted to in-frame clones and leaves out a portion. The sample has about 370,000 clones; 80% to 90% are singletons. The specimen sequenced was peripheral blood. All receptors come from a woman aged 25 to 39 with COVID-19, enrolled during active disease.

This chain joins TRBV5-1 and TRBJ2-3, with 10 bases that match TRBD2. The CDR3 has 15 amino acids. The junction had 5 bases not matched to a gene; V was cut back by 4 bases and J by 3 bases. Germline lookup yields CDR1 SGHRS and CDR2 YFSETQ. The CDR3: CASSPWTSGTDTQYF. The CDR3 region has the DNA TGCGCCAGCAGCCCCTGGACTAGCGGTACAGATACGCAGTATTTT.

V is TRBV24-1 and J is TRBJ2-2, with TRBD2 identical over 8 bases. The CDR3 runs 14 residues. V dropped 6 bases and J dropped 5; count of bases not matched to a gene: 4. The germline V gene encodes CDR1 KGHDR and CDR2 SFDVKD. The DNA for the CDR3 is TGTGCCACCAGTCCAGCGGGAGTAACCGGGGAGCTGTTTTTT. Translated: CATSPAGVTGELFF.

Details on this clone: Compared with germline, one end of the junction differs, possibly owing to a read error. This chain links TRBV5-1 with TRBJ1-2, with a possible D match to TRBD1 (5 bases). Germline V gene sequence: CDR1 SGHRS, CDR2 YFSETQ. This CDR3 has 15 residues. The CDR3 reads CARSLAGGVGYGYTF. CDR3 sequence (DNA): TGCGCCCGCAGCTTGGCCGGGGGGGTCGGATATGGCTACACCTTC.

The rearrangement joins TRBV19 to TRBJ1-3; D perhaps matches TRBD1 (6 bases). CDR1 and CDR2 from the germline V gene are LNHDA and SQIVND (reference sequence). The CDR3 is 15 residues long. The ends were cut back, 1 base at V and 8 bases at J, with 15 bases in the middle. The CDR3 protein is CASSIAGQGRDTIYF. The CDR3 nucleotides are TGTGCCAGTAGTATAGCCGGGCAGGGGCGAGACACCATATATTTT.

This clone came up once. The chain employs TRBV7-9 and TRBJ2-1; 7 bases match TRBD2. From germline, CDR1 is SEHNR and CDR2 FQNEAQ (reference sequence). V lost 8 bases and J lost 0; bases outside the gene matches: 7. This CDR3 region has 15 residues. Here the CDR3 DNA reads TGTGCCAGCGACGGGCGGGGGAGCTCCTACAATGAGCAGTTCTTC. As protein: CASDGRGSSYNEQFF.

The chain combines TRBV5-6 with TRBJ2-5, with 9 bases identical to TRBD1. V trimming: 2 bases; J trimming: 6 bases; junction bases outside the gene matches: 5. Per the germline V gene, CDR1 is SGHDT and CDR2 is YYEEEE. The CDR3 loop spans 14 amino acids. The CDR3 reads CASSFTGGKKTQYF. CDR3 nucleotides: TGTGCCAGCAGCTTCACAGGGGGCAAAAAGACCCAGTACTTC.

This clone has a handful of counts. The V call is TRBV4-2, the J call TRBJ1-6; a possible D gene is TRBD1 (5 bases). The germline V gene has CDR1 LGHNA and CDR2 YNFKEQ. The V end lost 3 bases, the J end lost 8 bases, and 14 bases lay between the germline ends. CDR3 size: 15 residues. CDR3 region: CASSQSTGNHSPLHF. The DNA for the CDR3 is TGTGCCAGCAGCCAGTCCACAGGAAATCATTCACCCCTCCACTTT.

J is TRBJ1-2 and V is TRBV5-1; TRBD1 might be the D (5 bases). The CDR3 length is 15 residues. The V end was cut by 0 bases, the J end by 1 base, with 10 bases between. Germline V gives CDR1 SGHRS, CDR2 YFSETQ. The chain's CDR3 is CASSLGQGGNYGYTF. In nucleotides, the CDR3 is TGCGCCAGCAGCTTGGGCCAGGGAGGTAACTATGGCTACACCTTC.

The V gene is TRBV19, the J gene TRBJ2-7; a possible D gene is TRBD1 (6 bases). The CDR3 runs 14 residues. The V gene lost 6 bases and the J gene lost 0 bases, with 12 bases spanning the gap. Germline V gives CDR1 LNHDA, CDR2 SQIVND (reference sequence). The CDR3 protein is CASRTQGISYEQYF. CDR3 nucleotides: TGTGCCAGTAGGACCCAGGGGATCTCCTACGAGCAGTACTTC.

The chain has TRBV4-3 and TRBJ1-1, with D perhaps TRBD1 (6 bases). V was trimmed by 0 bases and J by 3 bases, leaving 14 bases between them. The CDR3 covers 16 residues. Germline V gene sequence: CDR1 LGHNA, CDR2 YSLEER. CDR3 in amino acids: CASSQDVVGGDTEAFF. In DNA form, the CDR3 reads TGCGCCAGCAGCCAAGATGTCGTAGGGGGGGACACTGAAGCTTTCTTT.

The chain carries TRBV6-2 or TRBV6-3 and TRBJ2-2; a possible D gene is TRBD1 (5 bases). V dropped 2 bases and J dropped 0 bases, with 10 bases sitting between them. Germline CDR1 MNHEY, CDR2 SVGEGT. The CDR3 has 16 residues. The CDR3 region is CASSYLGRSNTGELFF. Written as DNA, the CDR3 is TGTGCCAGCAGTTACCTGGGGCGTTCGAACACCGGGGAGCTGTTTTTT.

As DNA, the CDR3 is TGTGCCAGCAGCCTCAAGGGGGACAATGAGCAGTTCTTC. Amino acid sequence: CASSLKGDNEQFF. V and J are TRBV6-6 and TRBJ2-1; possibly TRBD1 for D (6 bases). The V end was cut by 6 bases, the J end by 5 bases, with 11 bases between. The CDR3 spans 13 residues. The germline CDR1 and CDR2 sequences are MNHNY and SVGAGI (reference sequence).

V is TRBV7-8 and J is TRBJ1-4, with a possible D match to TRBD1 (5 bases). The CDR3 is made up of 19 amino acids. V lost 0 bases to trimming and J lost 4 bases, with 21 bases between them. Germline V CDR1 and CDR2: SGHVS, FQNEAQ. DNA for the CDR3: TGTGCCAGCAGCTTAGCGGAAGCTATAACAGGAGACCGTAATGAAAAACTGTTTTTT. Its translation is CASSLAEAITGDRNEKLFF.

This clone has a handful of counts. The chain joins TRBV9 to TRBJ1-3, with D uncertain. Germline values: CDR1 SGDLS, CDR2 YYNGEE. The CDR3 has 14 amino acids. Trimming left V 3 bases short and J 0 bases short, with 7 bases between. CDR3 in DNA: TGTGCCAGCAGCGCCTCAGGCTCTGGAAACACCATATATTTT. It is translated as CASSASGSGNTIYF.

The V call is TRBV9, the J call TRBJ2-2; 9 nucleotides line up with TRBD1. Germline values: CDR1 SGDLS, CDR2 YYNGEE. The ends lost 0 bases at V and 7 bases at J; junction bases unmatched: 7. The CDR3 length is 16 residues. The CDR3 DNA follows: TGTGCCAGCAGCGTAGCCTTTGGACAGGGGCACGGGGAGCTGTTTTTT. This codes for CASSVAFGQGHGELFF.

The rearrangement links TRBV27 to TRBJ2-3; no firm D call. This CDR3 comprises 13 residues. Looked up from germline, CDR1 is MNHEY and CDR2 is SMNVEV (reference sequence). Trimming removed 8 bases at V and 0 bases at J, with 9 bases between. The CDR3 DNA reads TGTGCCAGCCACCCCAGTAGCACAGATACGCAGTATTTT. Its translation: CASHPSSTDTQYF.

This chain connects TRBV10-1 to TRBJ2-3; no clear D gene. CDR3 size: 18 residues. With 4 bases removed from V and 0 bases from J, the gap between germline ends came to 20 bases. The germline CDR1 and CDR2 sequences are WNHNN and SYGVQD (reference sequence). CDR3 nucleotides: TGCGCCAGCAGTGCCAGCTCACGGCCAGCGACTAGCACAGATACGCAGTATTTT. This sequence encodes CASSASSRPATSTDTQYF.

The chain combines TRBV28 with TRBJ1-5; 7 bases map to TRBD1. The CDR3 is 13 residues long. With 7 bases clipped from V and 6 bases from J, the junction kept 6 bases outside the gene matches. Per germline, CDR1 MDHEN and CDR2 SYDVKM. CDR3 sequence reads: CASTRGSVQPQHF. The CDR3 bases are TGTGCCAGCACCAGGGGGTCGGTTCAGCCCCAGCATTTT.

The chain couples TRBV27 to TRBJ1-2; maybe TRBD1 (6 bases). This CDR3 is built from 13 residues. Trimming pared 5 bases from V and 1 base from J, leaving 8 bases between. CDR1 is MNHEY, CDR2 SMNVEV, per germline (reference sequence). CDR3 coding DNA: TGTGCCAGCAGTCGGGACATTAACTATGGCTACACCTTC. Encoded protein: CASSRDINYGYTF.

This chain joins TRBV9 and TRBJ2-3; 7 bases are shared with TRBD2. This CDR3 has 16 amino acids. The germline V gene encodes CDR1 SGDLS and CDR2 YYNGEE. With 6 bases clipped from V and 4 bases from J, the junction kept 14 bases outside the gene matches. The CDR3 nucleotides read TGTGCCAGCACCCCATGGAGGGAGGGCCCTGCAGATACGCAGTATTTT. This codes for CASTPWREGPADTQYF.

To note about this clone: At the DNA level, this CDR3 is encoded by other sequences in the same sample as well. The V gene is TRBV5-1, the J gene TRBJ2-5; 8 bases match TRBD2. Germline-derived CDR1 and CDR2 are SGHRS and YFSETQ. Unmatched junction bases numbered 3, after V lost 4 bases and J lost 4 bases. This CDR3 has 13 residues. For the CDR3, the DNA is TGCGCCAGCAGCCCCCGGGGGGGAGAGACCCAGTACTTC. Encoded protein: CASSPRGGETQYF.

The chain employs TRBV7-2 and TRBJ1-5; D call uncertain. Trimming removed 5 bases from V and 1 base from J, with 12 bases in between. Germline CDR1 and CDR2: SGHTA and FQGNSA. The length of the CDR3 is 15 residues. The CDR3 spells CASSLWPISNQPQHF. The CDR3 DNA sequence: TGTGCCAGCAGCCTTTGGCCCATAAGCAATCAGCCCCAGCATTTT.

This clone was seen only once. The chain employs TRBV3-1 (or the pseudogene TRBV3-2) and TRBJ1-2; the D gene is possibly TRBD1 (5 bases). The CDR3 consists of 15 residues. Trimming took off 0 bases at V and 8 bases at J, with 16 bases between the two ends. The germline gives CDR1 LGHDT, CDR2 YNNKEL (reference sequence). CDR3 coding DNA: TGTGCCAGCAGCCAAGATCCGGGGGGGTACGGGGGCTACACCTTC. This gives the protein CASSQDPGGYGGYTF.

The chain couples TRBV2 to TRBJ2-7, with 9 bases fitting TRBD2. Germline CDR1 and CDR2: SNHLY and FYNNEI. CDR3 size: 16 residues. V was pared by 1 base and J by 2 bases, with 6 bases of the junction left unmatched. CDR3 residues: CASSEGFGGRAYEQYV. The CDR3 DNA is TGTGCCAGCAGTGAAGGGTTTGGCGGGAGGGCCTACGAGCAGTACGTC.

The chain employs TRBV5-4 and TRBJ1-4, with 7 bases aligning to TRBD1. CDR3 length: 16 amino acids. Losses at the gene ends were 4 bases for V and 5 bases for J; bases not matched to a gene: 11. Germline-derived CDR1 and CDR2 are SGHNT and YYREEE (reference sequence). The CDR3 nucleotides are TGTGCCAGCAGCCCAGGACCGGGACAGCCGAATGAAAAACTGTTTTTT. Translating it yields CASSPGPGQPNEKLFF.

The chain combines TRBV25-1 with TRBJ1-2; no firm D call. The V gene's germline CDR1 is MGHDK and CDR2 SYGVNS. Trimming left V 2 bases short and J 6 bases short, with 10 bases between. This CDR3 is 13 amino acids long. CDR3 DNA: TGTGCCAGCAGTGAAAGGTACGGGGATGGCTACACCTTC. Translated: CASSERYGDGYTF.

The CDR3 nucleotides are TGTGCCAGCAGTTCGCTAGCGGGGGTTTCCACAGATACGCAGTATTTT. Translation: CASSSLAGVSTDTQYF. The chain recombines TRBV28 with TRBJ2-3; 10 positions match TRBD2. After removal of 4 bases from V and 2 bases from J, the junction contained 6 bases not matched to a gene. The CDR3 loop spans 16 amino acids. Germline V CDR1 and CDR2: MDHEN, SYDVKM.